Included here is one T cell receptor beta chain sequence, with context. This clone's antigen is unknown. Base qualities are not at hand, and no much larger clone is one base apart. This sample stems from a study of blood T cell repertoires in COVID-19 (dated by TCRdb to 2018 to 2021). Regarding the study in general: Collaborator samples came from the United States, Italy and Spain and covered acute and convalescent phases of COVID-19. Samples came from the ongoing ImmuneRACE study (first 160 participants) plus 1,254 subjects from 6 global collaborators. Where available, HLA class I and class II types were taken from metadata supplied by the sample provider and were not determined by assay-based typing. Nearly every sample came with metadata listing a de-identified subject ID, COVID-19 status, age in years and sex. The dataset comprised deeply sampled blood TCRbeta repertoires from subjects exposed to, actively infected with, or recovered from COVID-19. The repertoires were released in a freely available public database intended as a resource for research on the immune response to SARS-CoV-2. The prospective study material was composed of cDNA or gDNA derived from T cells, B-cell-depleted T cells, or PBMCs. The research as a whole found: The quantity of clinical and demographic metadata differed by source and by participant and was supplied without curation.

The collaborating institutions used their own protocols to collect whole blood in K2EDTA tubes. For TCRbeta analysis, collaborators shipped samples in one of three forms: frozen whole blood, isolated PBMCs, or DNA extracted from either of those sample types. The immunoSEQ Assay, a bias-controlled multiplex PCR, was used to amplify TCRbeta CDR3 regions from genomic DNA. As for how the authors treated the data: Within the assay, amplification of reference gene primers was used to estimate how many nucleated cells each sample contained. To quantify the absolute abundance of each unique TCRbeta CDR3 rearrangement, sequence reads were collapsed and filtered. For each sample, productive Simpson clonality was calculated by taking the square root of Simpson's diversity index across productive rearrangements. What TCRdb holds here is the immuneACCESS table cut down to in-frame rearrangements. Part of the clones is not present; checked against another copy, under half of the missing clones reflect an unresolved V gene, and the others are unexplained. The V and J calls and clone size were taken over from that table, and D and trimming were inferred from the DNA. The sample includes over 300,000 clones, with around 87% observed a single time. The leading ten clones occupy roughly 6.8% of the sample.

Compared with germline, V lacks 5 bases and J lacks 2 bases; bases without a gene match: 2. The CDR3 runs 13 residues from the cysteine to the phenylalanine. Only the CDR3 part of the read is kept: 39 bases, read in frame from the first base. The sequenced sample was peripheral blood. The V and J segments used are TRBV12-3 or TRBV12-4 and TRBJ1-2, with 7 middle bases fitting TRBD1. This receptor was identified in a man between 18 and 29 years old with active or convalescent COVID-19. CDR3 sequence: CASSPGGNYGYTF. The nucleotides are TGTGCCAGCAGTCCAGGGGGAAACTATGGCTACACCTTC.